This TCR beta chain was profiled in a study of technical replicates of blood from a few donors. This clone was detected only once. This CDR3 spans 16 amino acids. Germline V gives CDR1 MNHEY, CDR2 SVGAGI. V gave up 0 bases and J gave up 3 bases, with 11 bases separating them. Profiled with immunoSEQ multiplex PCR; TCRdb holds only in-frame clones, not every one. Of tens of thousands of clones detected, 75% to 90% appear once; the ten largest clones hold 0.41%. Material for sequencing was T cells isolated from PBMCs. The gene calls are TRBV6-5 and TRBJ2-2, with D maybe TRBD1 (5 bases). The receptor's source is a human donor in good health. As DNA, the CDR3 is TGTGCCAGCAGTTACTCAGCTCCAGGGCACACCGGGGAGCTGTTTTTT. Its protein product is CASSYSAPGHTGELFF.